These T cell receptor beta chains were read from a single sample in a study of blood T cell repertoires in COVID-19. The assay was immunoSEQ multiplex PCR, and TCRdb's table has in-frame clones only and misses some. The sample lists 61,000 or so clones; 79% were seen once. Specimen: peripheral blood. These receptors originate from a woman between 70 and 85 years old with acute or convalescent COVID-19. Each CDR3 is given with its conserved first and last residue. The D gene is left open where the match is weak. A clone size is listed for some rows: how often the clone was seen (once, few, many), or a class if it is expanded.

CDR3: CASSQTMRLAGDEQFF
size: NA
V: TRBV4-1
D: TRBD2
J: TRBJ2-1

CDR3: CSASRDRDYGYTF
size: NA
V: TRBV20-1
D: TRBD1
J: TRBJ1-2

CDR3: CASSQDSFETQYF
size: NA
V: TRBV14
D: NA
J: TRBJ2-5

CDR3: CASSISDRGNYGYTF
size: NA
V: TRBV19
D: TRBD1
J: TRBJ1-2

CDR3: CASSNRDPCYEQYF
size: NA
V: TRBV21-1
D: NA
J: TRBJ2-7

CDR3: CASRSSGGAYNEQFF
size: NA
V: TRBV6-5
D: TRBD2
J: TRBJ2-1

CDR3: CASSPYSGGLGDTQYF
size: NA
V: TRBV19
D: TRBD2
J: TRBJ2-3

CDR3: CASSLGGTSVVWEETQYF
size: NA
V: TRBV28
D: TRBD2
J: TRBJ2-5

CDR3: CASSQTGSNSPLHF
size: few
V: TRBV7-2
D: NA
J: TRBJ1-6

CDR3: CASSVGGAGFAAFF
size: medium-sized
V: TRBV9
D: NA
J: TRBJ1-1

CDR3: CASRLIERAWLAGSVGTDTQYF
size: NA
V: TRBV12-2
D: NA
J: TRBJ2-3

CDR3: CASSPGQGKYQETQYF
size: NA
V: TRBV9
D: TRBD1
J: TRBJ2-5

CDR3: CATSRSGTAINQPQHF
size: NA
V: TRBV15
D: TRBD1
J: TRBJ1-5

CDR3: CAITSGTDPNTEAFF
size: NA
V: TRBV10-3
D: TRBD1
J: TRBJ1-1

CDR3: CASSPQPGTGSTDTQYF
size: once
V: TRBV4-2
D: TRBD1
J: TRBJ2-3

CDR3: CASSLIAGGREQYF
size: NA
V: TRBV5-6
D: TRBD2
J: TRBJ2-7

CDR3: CASSVGGRQETQYF
size: NA
V: TRBV9
D: TRBD2
J: TRBJ2-5

CDR3: CASSINPGQGSEQYF
size: NA
V: TRBV2
D: TRBD1
J: TRBJ2-7

CDR3: CASSQLPSTGYTF
size: NA
V: TRBV6-6
D: NA
J: TRBJ1-2

CDR3: CASRTGTGGYGYTF
size: NA
V: TRBV28
D: TRBD1
J: TRBJ1-2

CDR3: CASSLLGDSYSNQPQHF
size: many
V: TRBV5-6
D: TRBD1
J: TRBJ1-5

CDR3: CASSIVGVAGPAEAFF
size: NA
V: TRBV19
D: NA
J: TRBJ1-1

CDR3: CASSLDGTGAYEQYF
size: few
V: TRBV5-1
D: TRBD1
J: TRBJ2-7

CDR3: CASSTDYYNEQFF
size: NA
V: TRBV7-2
D: NA
J: TRBJ2-1

CDR3: CASSPSSTDTQYF
size: NA
V: TRBV5-1
D: NA
J: TRBJ2-3

CDR3: CAWKRGISGNTIYF
size: NA
V: TRBV30
D: NA
J: TRBJ1-3

CDR3: CASSGLTEAFF
size: few
V: TRBV7-8
D: NA
J: TRBJ1-1

CDR3: CASSFSTGYGYTF
size: NA
V: TRBV5-1
D: TRBD1
J: TRBJ1-2

CDR3: CASTTGAGEKLFF
size: NA
V: TRBV7-9
D: NA
J: TRBJ1-4

CDR3: CASRPLREVENTGELFF
size: once
V: TRBV12-2
D: NA
J: TRBJ2-2

CDR3: CASSYSHDSPTGELFF
size: NA
V: TRBV6-5
D: NA
J: TRBJ2-2

CDR3: CASIGDRDSKAFF
size: NA
V: TRBV7-9
D: TRBD1
J: TRBJ1-1

CDR3: CAISPGGPGSEQFF
size: NA
V: TRBV10-3
D: NA
J: TRBJ2-1

CDR3: CASSVEGSQGDEQFF
size: NA
V: TRBV9
D: NA
J: TRBJ2-1

CDR3: CASFRGHPNEKLFF
size: NA
V: TRBV6-5
D: NA
J: TRBJ1-4

CDR3: CASSTLRTVTDTQYF
size: NA
V: TRBV19
D: NA
J: TRBJ2-3

CDR3: CASSPVQLQGTEAFF
size: NA
V: TRBV2
D: NA
J: TRBJ1-1

CDR3: CASRGVLQGTEAFF
size: NA
V: TRBV6-5
D: NA
J: TRBJ1-1

CDR3: CASSEGDQETQYF
size: NA
V: TRBV12-3/TRBV12-4
D: NA
J: TRBJ2-5

CDR3: CASRGQGTGIRYGYTF
size: NA
V: TRBV10-2
D: TRBD1
J: TRBJ1-2

CDR3: CASSDPGGAGEQYF
size: NA
V: TRBV27
D: TRBD2
J: TRBJ2-7

CDR3: CASSSGQIQETQYF
size: once
V: TRBV7-9
D: NA
J: TRBJ2-5

CDR3: CSARDRVGTEAFF
size: NA
V: TRBV29-1
D: TRBD1
J: TRBJ1-1

CDR3: CASTDRVFEKLFF
size: few
V: TRBV2
D: TRBD1
J: TRBJ1-4

CDR3: CASKQGAMNTEAFF
size: NA
V: TRBV2
D: NA
J: TRBJ1-1

CDR3: CASSSDRAHYGYTF
size: NA
V: TRBV6-5
D: TRBD1
J: TRBJ1-2

CDR3: CASSLEGASLRGQYF
size: few
V: TRBV5-5
D: NA
J: TRBJ2-7

CDR3: CASSQEHANSPLHF
size: NA
V: TRBV14
D: NA
J: TRBJ1-6

CDR3: CASSYSSLSGNYGYTF
size: NA
V: TRBV6-6
D: NA
J: TRBJ1-2

CDR3: CASSPIQGPNQPQHF
size: NA
V: TRBV27
D: NA
J: TRBJ1-5

CDR3: CASSRGGSYNEQFF
size: few
V: TRBV9
D: TRBD2
J: TRBJ2-1

CDR3: CASSQGGAGRTDTQYF
size: NA
V: TRBV3-1/TRBV3-2
D: TRBD2
J: TRBJ2-3

CDR3: CASSPPIQGANTEAFF
size: NA
V: TRBV7-9
D: TRBD1
J: TRBJ1-1

CDR3: CASKQGASGNTIYF
size: NA
V: TRBV6-6
D: TRBD1
J: TRBJ1-3

CDR3: CAWTAEAGYTF
size: NA
V: TRBV30
D: NA
J: TRBJ1-2

CDR3: CAVSRGGGSPLHF
size: few
V: TRBV19
D: NA
J: TRBJ1-6